This TCR beta chain was recovered during a study of shared clonotypes between healthy human individuals. V lost 5 bases and J lost 3, with 19 bases in between. The germline CDR1 and CDR2 sequences are LNHDA and SQIVND (reference sequence). This CDR3 region has 17 residues. Study conclusions and caveats: Non-shared clonotypes showed lower generation probabilities than clonotypes common to all four donors. Naive subsets usually exceeded memory subsets in estimated richness.

The authors ran the assay at deep level. The assay was immunoSEQ multiplex PCR, and TCRdb's table has in-frame clones only and misses some. The profile shows around 1 million clones, approximately 80% of them singletons. Only one count was recorded for this clone. Its matching antigen is unknown. This TCR was recovered from a man aged 18 to 30 in good health. What was sequenced was memory CD4+ T cells sorted from blood. Subset reported: CD45RA-negative fraction. V and J are TRBV19 and TRBJ2-2, with D possibly matching TRBD1 (6 bases). CDR3 sequence (DNA): TGTGCCAGTAGTCCCCTTCAGGGCAGGGGCTACACCGGGGAGCTGTTTTTT. This gives the protein CASSPLQGRGYTGELFF.